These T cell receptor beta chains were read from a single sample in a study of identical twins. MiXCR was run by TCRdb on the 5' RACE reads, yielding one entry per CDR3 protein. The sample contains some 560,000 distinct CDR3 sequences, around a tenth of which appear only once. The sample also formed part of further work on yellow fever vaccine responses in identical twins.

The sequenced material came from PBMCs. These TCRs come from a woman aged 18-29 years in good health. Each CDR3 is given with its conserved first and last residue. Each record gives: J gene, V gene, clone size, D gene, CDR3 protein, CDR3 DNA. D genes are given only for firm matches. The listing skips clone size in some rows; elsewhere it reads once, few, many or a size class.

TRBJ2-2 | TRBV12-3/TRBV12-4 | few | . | CASRGKGRNTGELFF | TGTGCCAGCCGCGGGAAAGGAAGGAACACCGGGGAGCTGTTTTTT
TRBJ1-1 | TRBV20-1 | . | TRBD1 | CSAREDRARAEAFF | TGCAGTGCTAGAGAGGACAGGGCGCGGGCTGAAGCTTTCTTT
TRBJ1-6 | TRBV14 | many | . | CASSQVGGAGNSPLHF | TGTGCCAGCAGCCAAGTCGGTGGGGCGGGGAATTCACCCCTCCACTTT
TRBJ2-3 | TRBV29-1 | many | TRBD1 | CSVRDRYADTQYF | TGCAGCGTCCGGGACAGGTATGCAGATACGCAGTATTTT
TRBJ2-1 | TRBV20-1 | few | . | CSARPINEQFF | TGCAGTGCTAGGCCAATCAATGAGCAGTTCTTC
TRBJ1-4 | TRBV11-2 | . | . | CASSLGRGSRSEKLFF | TGTGCCAGCAGCTTAGGGAGGGGGTCTCGATCTGAAAAACTGTTTTTT
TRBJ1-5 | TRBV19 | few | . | CASSRGPKSSNQPQHF | TGTGCCAGTAGTAGAGGACCGAAAAGCAGCAATCAGCCCCAGCATTTT
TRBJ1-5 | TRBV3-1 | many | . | CASSQASNQPQHF | TGTGCCAGCAGCCAAGCAAGCAATCAGCCCCAGCATTTT
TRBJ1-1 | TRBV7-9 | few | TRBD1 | CASSLGVQGGAFF | TGTGCCAGCAGCTTAGGGGTACAGGGGGGAGCTTTCTTT
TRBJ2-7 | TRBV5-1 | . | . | CASSPNRLRGDEQYF | TGCGCCAGCAGCCCTAACCGACTCAGGGGGGACGAGCAGTACTTC
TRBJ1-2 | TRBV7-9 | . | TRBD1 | CASSRQGETNYGYTF | TGTGCCAGCAGCAGACAGGGGGAGACTAACTATGGCTACACCTTC
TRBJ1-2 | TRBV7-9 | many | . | CASSYSGAGIVGYTF | TGTGCCAGCAGCTATAGCGGCGCAGGGATAGTGGGCTACACCTTC
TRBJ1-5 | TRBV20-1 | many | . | CSARKQVNQPQHF | TGCAGTGCTAGAAAACAGGTCAATCAGCCCCAGCATTTT
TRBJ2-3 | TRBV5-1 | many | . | CASSLEGVKTDTQYF | TGCGCCAGCAGCTTGGAAGGGGTGAAGACAGATACGCAGTATTTT
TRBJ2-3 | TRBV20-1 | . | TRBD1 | CSASKRTGGTDTQYF | TGCAGTGCTAGTAAGCGGACAGGGGGCACGGATACGCAGTATTTT
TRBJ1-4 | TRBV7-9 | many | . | CASSSNTEETNEKLFF | TGTGCCAGCAGCTCAAACACAGAAGAAACTAATGAAAAACTGTTTTTT
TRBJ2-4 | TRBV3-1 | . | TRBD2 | CASSQGRLAGGLAKNIQYF | TGTGCCAGCAGCCAAGGCCGACTAGCGGGAGGGCTAGCCAAAAACATTCAGTACTTC
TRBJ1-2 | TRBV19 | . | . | CASSHTGIWGKVDGYTF | TGTGCCAGTAGTCATACAGGGATATGGGGGAAAGTGGATGGCTACACCTTC
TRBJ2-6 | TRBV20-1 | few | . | CSASAGSGANVLTF | TGCAGTGCTAGCGCAGGATCCGGGGCCAACGTCCTGACTTTC
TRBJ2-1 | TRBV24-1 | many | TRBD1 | CATSDGDRPPEQFF | TGTGCCACCAGTGATGGGGACAGGCCCCCTGAGCAGTTCTTC
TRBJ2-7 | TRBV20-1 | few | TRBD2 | CSAPGLAELYEQYF | TGCAGTGCTCCGGGACTAGCGGAACTATACGAGCAGTACTTC
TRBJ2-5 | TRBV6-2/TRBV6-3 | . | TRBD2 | CASKSSGNGETQYF | TGTGCCAGTAAATCTAGCGGGAATGGAGAGACCCAGTACTTC
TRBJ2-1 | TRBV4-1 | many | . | CASSRLAAGNEQFF | TGCGCCAGCAGCCGCCTCGCGGCAGGCAATGAGCAGTTCTTC
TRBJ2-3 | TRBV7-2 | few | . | CASSTFPPSEGTDTQYF | TGTGCCAGCAGCACTTTTCCTCCTAGCGAGGGCACAGATACGCAGTATTTT
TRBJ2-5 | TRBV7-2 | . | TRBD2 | CASSSGLAGGATQYF | TGTGCCAGCAGCTCGGGACTAGCGGGAGGGGCGACCCAGTACTTC
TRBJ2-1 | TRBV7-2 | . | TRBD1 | CASSLAPPGQGFYNEQFF | TGTGCCAGCAGCTTAGCTCCCCCGGGACAGGGGTTCTACAATGAGCAGTTCTTC
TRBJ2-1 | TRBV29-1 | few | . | CSVEERRGRGNEQFF | TGCAGCGTTGAAGAGAGAAGGGGACGGGGCAATGAGCAGTTCTTC
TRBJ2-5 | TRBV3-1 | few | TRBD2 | CASSNRGGNQETQYF | TGTGCCAGCAGCAACCGGGGGGGGAACCAAGAGACCCAGTACTTC
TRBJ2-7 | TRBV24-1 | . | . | CATSELRGPYEQYF | TGTGCCACCAGTGAGCTCAGGGGTCCCTACGAGCAGTACTTC
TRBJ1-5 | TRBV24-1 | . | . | CATSGGNQPQHF | TGTGCCACCTCCGGCGGCAATCAGCCCCAGCATTTT
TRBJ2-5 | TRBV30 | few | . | CAWSVHRETQYF | TGTGCCTGGAGTGTACACCGGGAGACCCAGTACTTC
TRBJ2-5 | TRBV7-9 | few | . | CASSHPRREGFGETQYF | TGTGCCAGCAGCCACCCCAGGAGGGAAGGGTTTGGGGAGACCCAGTACTTC
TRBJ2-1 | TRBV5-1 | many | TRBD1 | CASSLVTGVSNEQFF | TGCGCCAGCAGCTTGGTAACAGGGGTTTCTAATGAGCAGTTCTTC
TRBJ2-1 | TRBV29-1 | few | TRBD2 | CSVEEGLAGIQGEQFF | TGCAGCGTTGAAGAAGGTCTAGCGGGCATCCAGGGTGAGCAGTTCTTC
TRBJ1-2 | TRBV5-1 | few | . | CASSRPDPGYGYTF | TGCGCCAGCAGCCGTCCCGACCCGGGCTATGGCTACACCTTC
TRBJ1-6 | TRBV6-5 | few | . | CASSYSSTVGDSPLHF | TGTGCCAGCAGTTACTCGAGCACAGTCGGAGATTCACCCCTCCACTTT
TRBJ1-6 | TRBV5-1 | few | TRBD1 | CASSFIPGQGNSPLHF | TGCGCCAGCAGCTTTATTCCGGGACAGGGGAATTCACCCCTCCACTTT
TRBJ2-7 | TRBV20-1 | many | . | CSAHAQGSDEQYF | TGCAGTGCTCACGCCCAGGGCTCTGACGAGCAGTACTTC
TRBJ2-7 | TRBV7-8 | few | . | CASSSFPSDTVYEQYF | TGTGCCAGCAGCTCGTTCCCCAGCGATACGGTATACGAGCAGTACTTC
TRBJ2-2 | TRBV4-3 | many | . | CASSQVSVGELFF | TGCGCCAGCAGCCAAGTTTCGGTCGGGGAGCTGTTTTTT
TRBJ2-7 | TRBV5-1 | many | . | CASSLDRGATYEQYF | TGCGCCAGCAGCTTGGATAGGGGGGCCACCTACGAGCAGTACTTC
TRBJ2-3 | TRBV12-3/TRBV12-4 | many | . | CASSPRGGAGTDTQYF | TGTGCCAGTTCCCCGAGAGGGGGGGCCGGCACAGATACGCAGTATTTT
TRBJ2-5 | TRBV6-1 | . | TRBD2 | CASSPGGSSQETQYF | TGTGCCAGCAGCCCCGGGGGGTCTAGCCAAGAGACCCAGTACTTC
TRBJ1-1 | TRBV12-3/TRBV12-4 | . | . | CASSLLELNTEAFF | TGTGCCAGCAGTTTACTAGAACTGAACACTGAAGCTTTCTTT
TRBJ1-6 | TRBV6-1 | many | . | CASTLRLSSYNSPLHF | TGTGCCAGCACCCTCCGACTGAGCTCCTATAATTCACCCCTCCACTTT
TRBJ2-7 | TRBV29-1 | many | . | CSVLGSEQYF | TGCAGCGTTTTGGGTTCTGAGCAGTACTTC
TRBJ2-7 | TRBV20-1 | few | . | CSALPQNSYEQYF | TGCAGTGCCCTTCCACAGAACTCCTACGAGCAGTACTTC
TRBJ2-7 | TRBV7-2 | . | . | CASSPRTASEQYF | TGTGCCAGCAGCCCACGGACAGCCTCCGAGCAGTACTTC